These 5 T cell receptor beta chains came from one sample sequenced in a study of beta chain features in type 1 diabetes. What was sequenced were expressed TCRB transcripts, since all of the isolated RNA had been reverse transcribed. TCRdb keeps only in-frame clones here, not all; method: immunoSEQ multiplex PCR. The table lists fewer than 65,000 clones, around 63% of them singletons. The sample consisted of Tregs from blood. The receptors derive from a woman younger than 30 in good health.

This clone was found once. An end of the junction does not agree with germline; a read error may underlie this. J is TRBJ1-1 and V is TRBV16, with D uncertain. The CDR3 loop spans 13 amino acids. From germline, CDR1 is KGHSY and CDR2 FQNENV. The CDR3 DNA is TGTGCCGGCAGCCAAACTAGGGTTGCGGAAGCTTTCTTT. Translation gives CAGSQTRVAEAFF. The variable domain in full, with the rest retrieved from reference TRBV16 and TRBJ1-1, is GEEVAQTPKHLVRGEGQKAKLYCAPIKGHSYVFWYQQVLKNEFKFLISFQNENVFDETGMPKERFSAKCLPNSPCSLEIQATKLEDSAVYFCAGSQTRVAEAFFGQGTRLTVV.

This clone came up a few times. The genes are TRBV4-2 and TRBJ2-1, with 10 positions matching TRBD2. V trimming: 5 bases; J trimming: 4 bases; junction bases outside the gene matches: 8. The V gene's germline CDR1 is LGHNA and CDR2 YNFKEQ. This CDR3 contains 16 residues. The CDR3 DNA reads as TGTGCCAGCAGCGGCCGTGGTAGCGGGAGGTACAATGAGCAGTTCTTC. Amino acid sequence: CASSGRGSGRYNEQFF.

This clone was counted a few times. In DNA, the CDR3 is TGTGCCAGTAGCTATGTCGGGGTGGGACAGCCCCAGCATTTT. It yields the protein CASSYVGVGQPQHF. J is TRBJ1-5 and V is TRBV19; no reliable D call. V lost 6 bases and J 7 bases, leaving 16 bases between the germline ends. Germline V gene data show CDR1 as LNHDA and CDR2 as SQIVND (reference sequence). This CDR3 is built from 14 residues.

The CDR3 reads CASSRTATGNTIYF. The CDR3 DNA follows: TGTGCCAGCAGCCGGACAGCTACTGGAAACACCATATATTTT. The rearrangement links TRBV2 to TRBJ1-3, with a possible D match to TRBD1 (6 bases). V was shortened by 6 bases and J by 2 bases, with 11 bases between the two germline ends. This CDR3 is 14 amino acids long. The germline V gene has CDR1 SNHLY and CDR2 FYNNEI.

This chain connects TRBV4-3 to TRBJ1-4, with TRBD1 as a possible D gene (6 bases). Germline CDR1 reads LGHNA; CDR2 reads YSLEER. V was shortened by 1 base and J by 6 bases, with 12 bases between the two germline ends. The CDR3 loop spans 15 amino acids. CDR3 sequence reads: CASSQVRDIDEKLFF. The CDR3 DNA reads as TGCGCCAGCAGCCAAGTAAGGGACATCGATGAAAAACTGTTTTTT.